The 13 T cell receptor beta chains presented below share a single source sample, sequenced in a study of T cells after yellow fever vaccination. Via MiXCR, TCRdb re-called the 5' RACE reads, giving one row per CDR3 protein. The table records some 73,000 distinct CDR3 sequences, around 7.3% of them present only once. The material sequenced was CD8+ T cells sorted from PBMCs, taken on the day of the yellow fever booster vaccination. These receptors were obtained from a man aged 25 to 45 who received the YFV17D yellow fever vaccine.

This clonotype was seen a handful of times. The chain recombines TRBV7-9 with TRBJ1-2; D gene uncertain. This CDR3 region has 15 residues. Trimming took 5 bases from V and 8 from J, leaving 21 bases between them. Germline V lookup: CDR1 SEHNR, CDR2 FQNEAQ (reference sequence). CDR3 in DNA: TGTGCCAGCAGCCCCACGGACGGACCCCCAGAGGGCTACACCTTC. Translating it yields CASSPTDGPPEGYTF. Filled out from reference TRBV7-9 and TRBJ1-2, the complete variable domain reads DTGVSQNPRHKITKRGQNVTFRCDPISEHNRLYWYRQTLGQGPEFLTYFQNEAQLEKSRLLSDRFSAERPKGSFSTLEIQRTEQGDSAMYLCASSPTDGPPEGYTFGSGTRLTVV.

This clonotype has just a few counts. The gene calls are TRBV5-6 and TRBJ2-7; D might be TRBD1 (5 bases). Germline loops: CDR1 SGHDT, CDR2 YYEEEE. Trimming pared 1 base from V and 3 bases from J, leaving 11 bases between. This CDR3 has 14 residues. The CDR3, as DNA: TGTGCCAGCAGCTTGACAGGAACAAACTACGAGCAGTACTTC. This encodes CASSLTGTNYEQYF.

This clonotype has ten or more counts. CDR3 bases: TGTGCCAGCAGTTACTCAGGGACAGGGGGAAGTACTGAAGCTTTCTTT. Residues: CASSYSGTGGSTEAFF. The V call is TRBV6-5, the J call TRBJ1-1; 11 nucleotides agree with TRBD1. V shed 0 bases and J 5 bases; nucleotides not matched to a gene: 5. Germline V lookup: CDR1 MNHEY, CDR2 SVGAGI. The CDR3 contains 16 residues.

The J gene is TRBJ2-1, the V gene TRBV2; weak D call: TRBD2 (5 bases). V lost 7 bases to trimming and J lost 8 bases, with 12 bases between them. The CDR3 contains 12 residues. The germline gives CDR1 SNHLY, CDR2 FYNNEI. The CDR3 is CASTEGRDEQFF. The CDR3 DNA reads TGTGCCAGCACTGAGGGAAGGGATGAGCAGTTCTTC. Full variable domain (missing parts from reference TRBV2 and TRBJ2-1): EPEVTQTPSHQVTQMGQEVILRCVPISNHLYFYWYRQILGQKVEFLVSFYNNEISEKSEIFDDQFSVERPDGSNFTLKIRSTKLEDSAMYFCASTEGRDEQFFGPGTRLTVL.

This clonotype has more than one count but fewer than ten. The chain couples TRBV28 to TRBJ1-3, with a weak D call TRBD1 (6 bases). Trimming stripped 5 bases from V and 0 bases from J, with 20 bases between. The CDR3 consists of 18 residues. CDR1 and CDR2 (germline): MDHEN, SYDVKM. The CDR3 coding sequence is TGTGCCAGCAGTGGAGGTACCGGGACACCCCGCTCTGGAAACACCATATATTTT. Its translation is CASSGGTGTPRSGNTIYF.

This clonotype was found a few times. J is TRBJ2-7 and V is TRBV9; tentatively, D is TRBD2 (6 bases). This CDR3 has 16 residues. Trimming removed 4 bases at V and 5 bases at J, with 22 bases between. Germline V lookup: CDR1 SGDLS, CDR2 YYNGEE. The CDR3 loop reads CASSPGGNRLLDEQYF. As DNA, the CDR3 is TGTGCCAGCAGCCCTGGGGGGAACCGTCTCCTGGACGAGCAGTACTTC.

The genes are TRBV9 and TRBJ2-3; 7 bases agree with TRBD2. This CDR3 region has 14 residues. In germline, CDR1 is SGDLS, CDR2 YYNGEE. J was trimmed by 1 base and V by 4 bases; bases with no gene match: 3. CDR3 in amino acids: CASSITSGTDTQYF. The CDR3, as DNA: TGTGCCAGCAGCATAACTAGCGGCACAGATACGCAGTATTTT.

The chain combines TRBV3-1 with TRBJ2-1, with a weak D call TRBD2 (6 bases). V lost 3 bases, J lost 0 bases, and 12 bases lay in between. CDR1 and CDR2 (germline): LGHDT, YNNKEL (reference sequence). This CDR3 comprises 16 residues. The CDR3 DNA reads TGTGCCAGCAGCCATACCGGGAGCACCTCCTACAATGAGCAGTTCTTC. Translated: CASSHTGSTSYNEQFF.

This clonotype was counted a few times. The V and J genes are TRBV29-1 and TRBJ2-1; D may correspond to TRBD1 or TRBD2 (5 bases each). V lost 6 bases and J lost 4, with 16 bases in between. Germline CDR1 is SQVTM and CDR2 is ANQGSEA. The CDR3 covers 14 residues. CDR3 DNA: TGCAGCGTCGTCCGGGACGGAACTTACAATGAGCAGTTCTTC. Protein product: CSVVRDGTYNEQFF.

This clonotype has a handful of counts. The chain recombines TRBV10-1 with TRBJ2-7, with TRBD1 identical over 7 bases. After removal of 8 bases from V and 5 bases from J, the junction contained 12 bases not matched to a gene. The germline CDR1 and CDR2 sequences are WNHNN and SYGVQD (reference sequence). This CDR3 spans 14 amino acids. The CDR3 loop reads CASAKTGNIDEQYF. As DNA, the CDR3 is TGCGCCAGCGCCAAGACAGGGAATATCGACGAGCAGTACTTC.

The chain has TRBV13 and TRBJ2-5; D gene ambiguous. This CDR3 spans 14 amino acids. Trimming stripped 5 bases from V and 2 bases from J, with 12 bases between. CDR1 and CDR2 from the germline V gene are PRHDT and FYEKMQ (reference sequence). The CDR3 region has the DNA TGTGCCAGCAGCCAAGGAAGTCCGCAAGAGACCCAGTACTTC. Its translation is CASSQGSPQETQYF.

V and J are TRBV30 and TRBJ2-5; D may correspond to TRBD1 or TRBD2 (5 bases each). The CDR3 loop spans 14 amino acids. Trimming removed 8 bases at V and 2 bases at J, with 18 bases between. Germline V lookup: CDR1 GTSNPN, CDR2 SVGIG (reference sequence). The CDR3 sequence: CAGDFGTVQETQYF. The CDR3 nucleotides are TGTGCCGGAGACTTCGGGACGGTACAAGAGACCCAGTACTTC.

This clonotype was seen a few times. The DNA of the CDR3 is TGTGCCACCGCAGCGGGCGAGGGGAACACTGAAGCTTTCTTT. Protein sequence: CATAAGEGNTEAFF. The chain recombines TRBV15 with TRBJ1-1, with no clear D. From germline, CDR1 is LNHNV and CDR2 YYDKDF (reference sequence). The CDR3 runs 14 residues. The germline V and J ends were trimmed by 8 bases and 1 base, with 14 bases remaining between them.